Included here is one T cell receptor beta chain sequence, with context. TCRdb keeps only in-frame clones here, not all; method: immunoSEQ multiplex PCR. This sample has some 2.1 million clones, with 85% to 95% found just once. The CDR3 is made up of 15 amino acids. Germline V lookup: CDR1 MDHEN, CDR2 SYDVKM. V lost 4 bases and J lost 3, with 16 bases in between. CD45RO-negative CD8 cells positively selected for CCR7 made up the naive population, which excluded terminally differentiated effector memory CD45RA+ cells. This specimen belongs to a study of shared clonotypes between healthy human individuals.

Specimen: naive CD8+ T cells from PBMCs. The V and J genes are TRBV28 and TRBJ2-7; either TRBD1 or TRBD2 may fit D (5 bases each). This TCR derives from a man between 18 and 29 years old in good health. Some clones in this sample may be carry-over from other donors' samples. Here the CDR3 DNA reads TGTGCCAGCAGTTCTGCAGGGAGAAAGCACTACGAGCAGTACTTC. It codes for CASSSAGRKHYEQYF.